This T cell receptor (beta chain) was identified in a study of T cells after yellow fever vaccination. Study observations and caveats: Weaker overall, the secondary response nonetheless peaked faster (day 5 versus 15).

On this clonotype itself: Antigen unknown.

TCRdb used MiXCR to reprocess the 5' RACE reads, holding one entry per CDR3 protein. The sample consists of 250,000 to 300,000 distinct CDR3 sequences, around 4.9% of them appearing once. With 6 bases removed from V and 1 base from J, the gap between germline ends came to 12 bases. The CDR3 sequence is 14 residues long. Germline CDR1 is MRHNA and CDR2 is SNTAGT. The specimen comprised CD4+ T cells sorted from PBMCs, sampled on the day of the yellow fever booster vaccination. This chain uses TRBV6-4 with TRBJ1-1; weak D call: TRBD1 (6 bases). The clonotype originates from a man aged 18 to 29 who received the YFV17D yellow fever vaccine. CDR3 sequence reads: CASRAGHKNTEAFF. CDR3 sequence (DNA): TGTGCCAGCAGGGCGGGACATAAGAACACTGAAGCTTTCTTT.